Shown below are 2 T cell receptor beta chains from a single sample sequenced in a study of spatial heterogeneity in lung cancer (dated by TCRdb to between 2018 and 2021). Overall results and qualifications from the work: The number of expanded intratumoral alpha and beta TCRs correlated with the tumor nonsynonymous mutation count.

Their specific antigens are unknown. The time point label for this specimen denotes: sample taken at primary tumor resection. Library preparation employed 5' RACE. Data came from a NextSeq 500. TCRdb redid the processing of the public reads, applying fastp at Q25 and MiXCR, and retained in-frame beta chains. Rows are combined by CDR3 protein, so each entry shows the most common genes and DNA. This sample gives 1,500 to 1,600 distinct CDR3 sequences in total; more than 9% of them show up just once. Around 30% of the sample is held by the ten biggest clonotypes. The sequences come from lung tumor tissue, collected at surgery. These TCRs come from a female donor with early-stage non-small cell lung cancer.

Judged by abundance, this clonotype is medium-sized. V and J are TRBV4-2 and TRBJ2-2; TRBD2 might be the D (6 bases). The CDR3 is made up of 15 amino acids. Trimming cost V 0 bases and J 7 bases, with 12 bases left between them. CDR1 LGHNA and CDR2 YNFKEQ come from the germline V gene. CDR3 in DNA: TGTGCCAGCAGCCAAGAACTAGCCCGGGGCGGGGAGCTGTTTTTT. It is translated as CASSQELARGGELFF.

This clonotype was seen ten or more times. This chain joins TRBV20-1 and TRBJ2-1; D not certain. V was trimmed by 0 bases and J by 3 bases, leaving 6 bases between them. This CDR3 region has 13 residues. Germline V gene sequence: CDR1 DFQATT, CDR2 SNEGSKA (reference sequence). CDR3 bases: TGCAGTGCTAGAGATGGTCTCTACAATGAGCAGTTCTTC. Encoded protein: CSARDGLYNEQFF.